A single sample gave rise to the 6 T cell receptor beta chains below, sequenced in a study of shared clonotypes between healthy human individuals. TCRdb keeps only in-frame clones here, not all; method: immunoSEQ multiplex PCR. Among about 1.5 million clones listed, 98% were seen once. Sample: naive CD4+ T cells sorted from blood. Subset defined: CD45RA+ positively selected. Receptors originate from a man aged 25-40 years in good health.

This clone showed up just once. V is TRBV28 and J is TRBJ2-1; 9 bases match TRBD2. Germline V gives CDR1 MDHEN, CDR2 SYDVKM. V was clipped by 5 bases and J by 8 bases; unmatched bases: 16. The CDR3 is made up of 17 amino acids. CDR3 region: CASSPRGVAGGRHEQFF. The CDR3 region has the DNA TGTGCCAGCAGTCCGCGGGGAGTCGCGGGAGGGCGGCATGAGCAGTTCTTC.

As regards this clone: At the DNA level, this CDR3 is encoded by other sequences in the same sample as well. This chain connects TRBV6-5 to TRBJ2-1; possible D gene TRBD2, 6 bases. The CDR3 has 15 residues. V was shortened by 2 bases and J by 1 base, with 9 bases between the two germline ends. Germline CDR1 reads MNHEY; CDR2 reads SVGAGI. Written as DNA, the CDR3 is TGTGCCAGCAGTTACGGGACTCCATCCTACAATGAGCAGTTCTTC. This gives the protein CASSYGTPSYNEQFF.

CDR3 loop: CASSKLAAAGETQYF. CDR3 bases: TGTGCCAGCAGCAAATTAGCGGCAGCCGGGGAGACCCAGTACTTC. The rearrangement uses TRBV14 and TRBJ2-5; maybe TRBD2 (6 bases). V lost 5 bases to trimming and J lost 5 bases, with 18 bases between them. Germline CDR1 reads SGHDN; CDR2 reads FVKESK. The CDR3 runs 15 residues.

This clone has a handful of counts. The V and J genes are TRBV18 and TRBJ2-2; D gene uncertain. V lost 3 bases and J lost 5, with 16 bases in between. The germline V gene encodes CDR1 KGHSH and CDR2 LQKENI. This CDR3 is 16 amino acids long. The CDR3 is CASSPLEQTGTGELFF. Written as DNA, the CDR3 is TGTGCCAGCTCACCCCTCGAGCAAACCGGGACCGGGGAGCTGTTTTTT. The full variable domain, with the rest looked up from reference TRBV18 and TRBJ2-2, is NAGVMQNPRHLVRRRGQEARLRCSPMKGHSHVYWYRQLPEEGLKFMVYLQKENIIDESGMPKERFSAEFPKEGPSILRIQQVVRGDSAAYFCASSPLEQTGTGELFFGEGSRLTVL.

This rearrangement joins TRBV25-1 to TRBJ1-1; D possibly corresponds to TRBD1 (5 bases). The CDR3 is made up of 14 amino acids. The germline gives CDR1 MGHDK, CDR2 SYGVNS. Trimming pared 2 bases from V and 5 bases from J, leaving 12 bases between. The CDR3, as DNA: TGTGCCAGCAGTGAACTCGGGGGGAGGACTGAAGCTTTCTTT. Translation: CASSELGGRTEAFF.

The rearrangement links TRBV18 to TRBJ2-7; tentative D call: TRBD1 (6 bases). The germline V gene encodes CDR1 KGHSH and CDR2 LQKENI. V lost 1 base, J lost 5 bases, and 21 bases lay in between. This CDR3 has 17 amino acids. As DNA, the CDR3 is TGTGCCAGCTCACCACTTGGGCAGGGGATCGGTTTGGACGAGCAGTACTTC. This gives the protein CASSPLGQGIGLDEQYF.